This T cell receptor (beta chain) was captured by sequencing in a study of cytomegalovirus exposure and HLA in healthy donors (dated by TCRdb to the late 2010s). About the study as a whole: An earlier analysis of approximately 640 of the donors reported 250 to 300 Gb of sequence data and some 120 million unique TCR beta sequences from about 200 million T cells. The number of donors typed differed by locus, with about 629-630 for A, B, C, DRB1 and DQB1, about 500 for DQA1, 606 for DPA1, and some 440 for DPB1. The later analysis used no new phenotypic data to find candidate immune exposures, relying instead on TCR beta sequences and their occurrence across donors. Among the roughly 400 genotyped donors, approximately 81% belonged to the genetic ancestry cluster associated with self-reported Caucasian donors. The T cell repertoires of around 730 subjects were profiled by immunosequencing and related to cytomegalovirus serostatus. A handful of DR-DQ haplotypes were handled as single units for association and clustering because linkage in the cohort was strong. The study combined high-throughput TCR immunosequencing, statistical association of individual TCRs with disease status, and machine learning to predict cytomegalovirus infection status. Donor age, sex, ethnicity and CMV serostatus were compiled alongside the repertoire data. Approximately 300 gigabases of sequencing data and approximately 80 million unique TCR sequences were included in an early release covering 500 to 750 HLA-typed donors. A separate validation cohort of over 95 different subjects was used in addition to the roughly 700-subject first cohort. The study aimed to test whether cataloging public T cell receptors could reveal signatures of past pathogen exposure. Among around 400 genotyped donors of the cohort, an average of roughly 230,000 unique TCR beta nucleotide sequences was sequenced per donor, of which roughly 17% were non-productive. Every repertoire in the discovery cohort had been generated on one and the same sequencing platform. In an earlier analysis of several hundred of the donors, high-throughput TCR beta sequencing was used to judge whether each TCR beta V gene segment behaved as functional or pseudogenic. In a later analysis, previously published TCR beta repertoires from about 670 donors were re-analyzed and high-resolution HLA genotyping was added so that TCR occurrence patterns could be studied. In a later genetic analysis, genome-wide SNP genotypes for about three fifths of the roughly 670 donors were used, and that subset was treated as a discovery cohort. Class I and class II HLA loci were covered by the typing at four-digit resolution. General study outcomes and caveats: Strong co-occurrence of HLA alleles, especially DR and DQ, made assigning TCR associations to individual alleles difficult. A later analysis found that most CMV-associated TCR beta chains appeared HLA-restricted, with HLA associations seemingly driven largely by CMV exposure. Some IMGT-functional V segments, including TRBV6-2 and TRBV6-3, could not be told apart with the 87-base-pair reads, so those segments were excluded. The cohort was sequenced for TCR beta chains only, and without alpha or paired-chain data the features that could be detected were limited. In a later genetic analysis, fewer N-insertions in productive TCRs were reported among donors in an Asian-associated ancestry cluster than the roughly 700-donor mean. In both the original and validation cohorts, the classifier was reported to diagnose cytomegalovirus status with high specificity and sensitivity. A later genetic analysis associated a missense DCLRE1C variant with V-gene and J-gene trimming of TCR beta chains, and an independent cohort replicated the association. Linkage disequilibrium might explain the correlated functional status among segregating V segments, but an unknown experimental factor could not be excluded. Most TCR sequences were seen in very few donors, while some public TCRs were found in many individuals. According to a later analysis, TCR association rates differed among HLA loci, with DRB1 alleles showing the most associated TCRs and HLA-C alleles showing the fewest. Because some donors lacked HLA typing at each locus, the association tests relied only on the typed subset. Sequencing depth was assumed to be roughly uniform across donors in the presence/absence analyses, though that assumption may not hold. The earlier analysis of about 600 of the donors excluded over 15 rarely observed V segments, including chromosome 9 orphons, because counts were too low. A cluster of highly shared sequence variants was judged likely to be a technical artifact of the sequencing pipeline. In an earlier analysis of approximately 590 of the donors, most TCR beta V segments appeared in productive rearrangements about 87% or about 30% of the time, broadly matching IMGT annotations. According to the authors, the approach could potentially be generalized to other disease states and immunological phenotypes. A later analysis found that HLA-associated TCR beta chains were more clonally expanded and had lower generation probabilities than equally common non-associated chains. The study gave a list of 150 to 200 TCR beta chains associated with cytomegalovirus. According to a later analysis, parvovirus B19, influenza, CMV and Epstein-Barr virus appeared linked to several top co-occurrence clusters. In a later analysis, more than 15,000 TCR beta sequences were associated with specific HLA alleles at a false discovery rate of 0.05. A further reported finding was that TCR beta sequences accurately predicted the HLA-A and HLA-B alleles for most subjects in the first cohort. Immune exposure information for the cohort was limited to CMV serostatus. A few of the identified cytomegalovirus-associated TCR beta chains were confirmed in vitro to be specific for cytomegalovirus antigens.

Taken from cysteine to phenylalanine, the CDR3 has 13 residues. The sequence is cut down to CDR3 DNA, 39 bases in frame from base 1. Taken from the germline V gene (reference sequence), the CDR1 and CDR2 loops are LNHDA and SQIVND. V lost 6 bases and J lost 2 bases; the stretch between them is 11 bases long. The cohort was made up of several hundred healthy bone marrow donors. At the time of sampling, every cohort member was nominally healthy, though immune exposures that went unrecorded were likely present. The donor was CMV seronegative and was included in the group of around 320 seronegative cohort members. A peripheral blood sample was collected from each donor, and TCR beta sequencing was performed on peripheral blood mononuclear cells. The Qiagen DNeasy Blood Extraction Kit was used to extract genomic DNA from the blood cell samples. Note on this clone: Its antigen target is currently unknown. No much larger clone is present one base from it, and per-base qualities are unavailable.

Library preparation was by the immunoSEQ multiplex PCR assay. A mixture of 60 forward primers for TCR Vbeta segments and 13 reverse primers for TCR Jbeta segments was used in the multiplex PCR. A multiplex PCR assay on genomic DNA amplified the CDR3 region of rearranged TCR beta genes. On the Illumina HiSeq System, the amplified TCR beta libraries were sequenced as 87-base-pair reads. Turning to the authors' computational methods: Across the roughly 700 repertoires, a later analysis counted tens of millions of unique TCR beta chains, some 11 million of which were shared by at least two donors. A nearest-neighbor algorithm error-corrected the raw reads and collapsed the reads into unique sequences, merging closely related sequences to remove PCR and sequencing errors. CDR3 sequences were aligned to IMGT reference sequences to assign V, D and J gene segments. Each retained sequence needed at least a six-nucleotide match to both a V gene segment and a J gene segment. Rearrangements were called productive when the CDR3 lacked stop codons and stayed in frame with V and J; all others were non-productive. CDR3 was defined according to IMGT convention as the region running from the second conserved V-encoded cysteine to the conserved J-encoded phenylalanine. The earlier analysis of 500 to 650 of the donors excluded any sequence lacking an unambiguous match to a single V gene segment. In an earlier analysis of about 590 of the donors, a V segment was called functional when productive rearrangements were above 56.7%, and segregating when the standard deviation between donors exceeded 5%. A statistical classification framework was developed to diagnose cytomegalovirus status using the catalog of TCR beta chain sequences. In a later analysis, V and J genes were assigned by comparing TCR nucleotide sequences against IMGT/GENE-DB human TR gene sequences. The TCRdist pipeline was used in a later analysis to assign CDR3 sequences and most-parsimonious VDJ recombination scenarios. In a later analysis, each TCR beta chain was defined by its CDR3 amino acid sequence together with its V-gene family, and reads without a unique V-gene family were excluded. A later analysis removed 592 highly shared, low-generation-probability nucleotide sequences to deal with suspected cross-contamination and a sequencing artifact. In a later analysis, a clonal expansion index was calculated for each public chain from normalized within-repertoire ranks of inferred template counts. Generation probabilities in a later analysis came from a VDJ recombination model fitted to out-of-frame rearrangements, and those results were checked against IGoR. A later analysis scored TCR-TCR, TCR-HLA and TCR-CMV co-occurrence with hypergeometric tests, applying a repertoire-size bias correction to TCR pairs. False discovery rates were estimated in a later analysis by permuting HLA or CMV assignments 20 times. In a later analysis, co-occurring TCRs were grouped using DBSCAN, with TCRdist sequence similarity added in when clustering inside HLA-allele-positive subsets. Repertoires with fewer than 30,000 or more than 120,000 public chains were left out of co-occurrence clustering, as were five repertoires with anomalous nucleotide sharing. TCRdb retrieved this table from immuneACCESS and kept in-frame rearrangements only. Not all clones are present; in checked studies, unresolved V genes account for under half, and no reason is known for the remainder. V, J and clone size reflect that table, while D and trimming were determined from the DNA. A total of under 90,000 clones appear in this sample, about 71% of them only once. The ten largest account for 7% to 9% of the sample.

The chain uses TRBV19 and TRBJ2-7; the best D guess is TRBD2, with 6 bases matching. What was sequenced was PBMCs. This clonotype originated in a woman between 35 and 50 years old in good health and CMV-seronegative. The DNA is TGTGCCAGTAGCAGGACTACTACCTACGAGCAGTACTTC. It is translated as CASSRTTTYEQYF.